The 6 T cell receptor beta chains below all came from one sample that was sequenced in a study of a mutant IDH1 vaccine in newly diagnosed glioma. Time point here: week 11, during vaccination. Each vaccine dose was 300 ug of mutant IDH1 20-mer peptide, with topical imiquimod. These receptors are not linked to any known antigen. Method: immunoSEQ multiplex PCR; TCRdb's copy keeps in-frame clones and lacks some. Of some 60,000 clones listed, under 90% are singletons. The material sequenced was PBMCs, taken from a glioma patient whose treatment included an IDH1 peptide vaccine. The source of these receptors is a man aged 30 to 45 with glioma.

The rearrangement links TRBV15 to TRBJ2-3; D is unclear. Germline V gene lookup returns CDR1 LNHNV and CDR2 YYDKDF (reference sequence). Trimming pared 1 base from V and 3 bases from J, leaving 17 bases between. The CDR3 spans 17 residues. The CDR3: CATSRVFFVGLTDTQYF. DNA for the CDR3: TGTGCCACCAGCAGAGTATTTTTTGTGGGATTGACAGATACGCAGTATTTT.

This sequence joins TRBV20-1 and TRBJ2-1, with a tentative D call TRBD2 (6 bases). The CDR3 has 9 amino acids. The V end lost 7 bases, the J end lost 12 bases, and 10 bases lay between the germline ends. Germline V gene sequence: CDR1 DFQATT, CDR2 SNEGSKA (reference sequence). CDR3 protein: CSVLAAQFF. The CDR3 DNA reads TGCAGTGTACTAGCAGCGCAGTTCTTC.

The chain has TRBV5-1 and TRBJ2-3; TRBD2 matches at 7 bases. Looked up from germline, CDR1 is SGHRS and CDR2 is YFSETQ. The CDR3 covers 14 residues. The junction had 3 bases not matched to a gene; V was cut back by 2 bases and J by 3 bases. The CDR3, as DNA: TGCGCCAGCAGCTTCGGGGGGAGGACAGATACGCAGTATTTT. It translates to CASSFGGRTDTQYF.

The chain couples TRBV28 to TRBJ2-7, with 12 bases lining up with TRBD1. J gave up 4 bases and V 2 bases, and 6 bases lay outside the gene matches. The CDR3 has 16 amino acids. CDR1 and CDR2 from the germline V gene are MDHEN and SYDVKM. The CDR3 sequence is CASSLTGTGGVYEQYF. The DNA for the CDR3 is TGTGCCAGCAGTTTAACCGGGACAGGGGGCGTTTACGAGCAGTACTTC.

CDR3 bases: TGTGCCAGCAGTCCTCTCCGGGACAGGGCGCCGAACACTGAAGCTTTCTTT. This encodes CASSPLRDRAPNTEAFF. J is TRBJ1-1 and V is TRBV7-6, with TRBD1 matching 9 bases. V gave up 6 bases and J gave up 1 base; unmatched junction bases: 12. The CDR3 loop spans 17 amino acids. CDR1 is SGHVS and CDR2 is FNYEAQ in the germline V gene.

This rearrangement joins TRBV6-5 to TRBJ1-1; no clear D gene. The germline V and J ends were trimmed by 6 bases and 5 bases, with 13 bases remaining between them. This CDR3 comprises 13 residues. Germline V gene sequence: CDR1 MNHEY, CDR2 SVGAGI. The CDR3 reads CASSSHGRTEAFF. Written as DNA, the CDR3 is TGTGCCAGCAGCAGCCACGGGAGGACTGAAGCTTTCTTT.